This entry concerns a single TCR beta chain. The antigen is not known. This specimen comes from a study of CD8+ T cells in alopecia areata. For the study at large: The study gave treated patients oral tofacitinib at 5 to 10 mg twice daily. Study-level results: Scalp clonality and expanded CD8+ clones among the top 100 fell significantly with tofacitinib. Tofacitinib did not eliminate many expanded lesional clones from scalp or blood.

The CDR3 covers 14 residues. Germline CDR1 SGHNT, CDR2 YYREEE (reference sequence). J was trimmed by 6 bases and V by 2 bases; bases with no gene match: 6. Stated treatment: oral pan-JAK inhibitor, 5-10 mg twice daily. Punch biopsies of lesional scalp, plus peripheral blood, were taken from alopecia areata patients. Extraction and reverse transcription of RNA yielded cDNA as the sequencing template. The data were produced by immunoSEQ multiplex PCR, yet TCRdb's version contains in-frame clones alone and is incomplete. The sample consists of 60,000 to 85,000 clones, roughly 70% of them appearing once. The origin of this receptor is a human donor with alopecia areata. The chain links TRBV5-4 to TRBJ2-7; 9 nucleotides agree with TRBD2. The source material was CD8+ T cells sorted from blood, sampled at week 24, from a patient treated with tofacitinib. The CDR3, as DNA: TGTGCCAGCAGCTTACCAGCGGGAGGTGGCGAGCAGTACTTC. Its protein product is CASSLPAGGGEQYF. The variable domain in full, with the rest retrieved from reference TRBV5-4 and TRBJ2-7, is ETGVTQSPTHLIKTRGQQVTLRCSSQSGHNTVSWYQQALGQGPQFIFQYYREEENGRGNFPPRFSGLQFPNYSSELNVNALELDDSALYLCASSLPAGGGEQYFGPGTRLTVT.